The clone carrying this TCR beta chain was detected ten times or more. Its antigen remains unknown. This sample was taken from a study of T cells in Graves' hyperthyroidism and ophthalmopathy. Germline CDR1 SNHLY, CDR2 FYNNEI. Trimming stripped 10 bases from V and 5 bases from J, with 14 bases between. The CDR3 extends over 12 amino acids. Template material for amplifying TCR beta CDR3 regions consisted of RNA transcripts. A first-round RT-PCR of the TCR CDR3 used the HTBI primer set. MiXCR was run by TCRdb on the multiplex PCR reads, yielding one entry per CDR3 protein. The data show hundreds of thousands of distinct CDR3 sequences, 20% seen once. Notes on the study in general: Ophthalmopathy was predicted by the model a median of approximately six months ahead of onset. From stable hyperthyroidism, ophthalmopathy was separated by a 13 V-J model.

The V gene is TRBV2, the J gene TRBJ1-2, with unresolved D. This receptor was taken from a man aged 40-49 years with Graves' ophthalmopathy. Material for sequencing was blood. The CDR3 reads CAIGTERYGYTF. CDR3 nucleotides: TGTGCCATCGGCACGGAGCGGTATGGCTACACCTTC. The full variable domain, in which reference TRBV2 and TRBJ1-2 provide the parts outside the CDR3, is EPEVTQTPSHQVTQMGQEVILRCVPISNHLYFYWYRQILGQKVEFLVSFYNNEISEKSEIFDDQFSVERPDGSNFTLKIRSTKLEDSAMYFCAIGTERYGYTFGSGTRLTVV.